Shown below are 23 T cell receptor delta chains from a single sample sequenced in a study of gamma-delta T cells after stem cell transplantation. TCRdb re-called the RT-PCR reads using CATT. The sample includes 8,500 to 13,000 delta-chain clones, over 1% seen only once; the top ten take about a tenth. Input material: gamma-delta T cells. The receptors stem from a human donor. It is not recorded whose cells these are; they may come from a transplant donor.

This clone was seen more than once but under ten times. This probably arose from a read error, given a far larger clone one base away. This chain links TRDV2 with TRDJ3, with 9 bases matching TRDD3. Germline values: CDR1 GEAIGNYY, CDR2 EKD. The CDR3 sequence is 21 residues long. This CDR3 is CARDTGGTGGAKSWDTRQMFF. The DNA of the CDR3 is TGTGCCCGTGACACCGGAGGGACTGGGGGAGCTAAATCCTGGGACACCCGACAGATGTTTTTC.

This clone was picked up many times. This rearrangement joins TRDV2 to TRDJ1; TRDD3 agrees at 10 bases. CDR1 is GEAIGNYY and CDR2 is EKD in the germline V gene. Trimming removed 3 bases from V and 1 base from J; junction bases left unmatched: 16. CDR3 length: 19 amino acids. CDR3 region: CACDRVLILGDESTDKLIF. In DNA, the CDR3 is TGTGCCTGTGACCGGGTCCTCATACTGGGGGATGAGAGCACCGATAAACTCATCTTT.

In the case of this clone: TCRdb's entry gives the protein of a much larger clone, which mismatches this DNA's translation at residue 11, likely from a read error; the protein reported here is translated from the DNA. This same CDR3 is encoded by further DNA sequences in the sample. The V and J genes are TRDV2 and TRDJ1, with 13 bases lining up with TRDD3. Per the germline V gene, CDR1 is GEAIGNYY and CDR2 is EKD. V was clipped by 0 bases and J by 2 bases; unmatched bases: 5. This CDR3 is built from 17 residues. CDR3 loop: CACDTVGLGDTTDKLIF. The CDR3 DNA is TGTGCCTGTGACACCGTCGGACTGGGGGATACGACCGATAAACTCATCTTT.

In its sample, this clone was seen a few times. One base away lies a much larger clone, so this may be a sequencing read error. The rearrangement joins TRDV2 to TRDJ1, with 8 bases matching TRDD3. CDR3 size: 19 residues. The V segment lost 1 base and the J segment 0 bases; nucleotides outside the gene matches: 15. Per germline, CDR1 GEAIGNYY and CDR2 EKD. The CDR3 DNA sequence: TGTGCCTGTGACACGCTGTGCGATCTGGGGGACTTGTACACCGATAAACTCATCTTT. Encoded protein: CACDTLCDLGDLYTDKLIF.

Points on this clone: TCRdb attributes to this sequence the protein of a much larger clone, which differs from the DNA translation at residue 11; a read error is likely, and the protein displayed is translated from the DNA. This chain joins TRDV2 and TRDJ1, with D perhaps TRDD2 or TRDD3 (5 bases each). Germline CDR1 reads GEAIGNYY; CDR2 reads EKD. V was clipped by 3 bases and J by 2 bases, with 27 bases between them. The CDR3 runs to 19 residues. CDR3 nucleotide sequence: TGTGCCTGTGACCACATGATGCCTTCACCCCCCCGGGATACCGATAAACTCATCTTT. This sequence encodes CACDHMMPSPPRDTDKLIF.

By share, this clone counts as medium-sized (0.01 to 0.1%). V is TRDV2 and J is TRDJ2, with 12 bases matching TRDD3. CDR3 size: 17 residues. Trimming took 3 bases from V and 4 from J; bases not matched to a gene: 8. CDR1 and CDR2 from the germline V gene are GEAIGNYY and EKD. The DNA of the CDR3 is TGTGCCTGTGACCCCGTACTGGGGGATACAAAGACAGCACAACTCTTCTTT. Protein product: CACDPVLGDTKTAQLFF.

This clone occurred a few times. The chain carries TRDV2 and TRDJ3; 10 bases fit TRDD3. Losses at the gene ends were 0 bases for V and 0 bases for J; bases not matched to a gene: 10. CDR1 is GEAIGNYY, CDR2 EKD, per germline. The CDR3 consists of 21 residues. The CDR3 DNA reads as TGTGCCTGTGACACCCTACTGGGGGATGCGCCGCCCTCCTGGGACACCCGACAGATGTTTTTC. Its translation is CACDTLLGDAPPSWDTRQMFF.

This clone showed up many times. The genes are TRDV2 and TRDJ1, with D tentatively TRDD3 (6 bases). The germline CDR1 and CDR2 sequences are GEAIGNYY and EKD. The ends were cut back, 0 bases at V and 4 bases at J, with 14 bases in the middle. This CDR3 has 15 residues. CDR3 loop: CACDTVGGKFDKLIF. CDR3 DNA: TGTGCCTGTGACACCGTCGGGGGGAAATTCGATAAACTCATCTTT.

This clone came up a few times. TCRdb lists the protein of a much larger clone for this DNA, which differs at residue 8, so this is likely a read error; the protein given here is translated from the DNA itself. The chain recombines TRDV2 with TRDJ1; 8 bases fit TRDD3. CDR1 is GEAIGNYY, CDR2 EKD, per germline. The CDR3 sequence is 15 residues long. V was clipped by 3 bases and J by 8 bases; unmatched bases: 13. The CDR3 region has the DNA TGTGCCTGTGACGCAGTACTGAGGGATACGAAGAAACTCATCTTT. This gives the protein CACDAVLRDTKKLIF.

The rearrangement joins TRDV2 to TRDJ1; 10 bases line up with TRDD3. The ends lost 1 base at V and 3 bases at J; junction bases unmatched: 16. The CDR3 runs 19 residues. Germline V gene data show CDR1 as GEAIGNYY and CDR2 as EKD. CDR3 DNA: TGTGCCTGTGACACAATGGGGGATACAAGGCCAGGTGTGGCCGATAAACTCATCTTT. It is translated as CACDTMGDTRPGVADKLIF.

This clone was seen repeatedly, ten times or more. The chain links TRDV2 to TRDJ1; 13 nucleotides agree with TRDD3. Germline V gene sequence: CDR1 GEAIGNYY, CDR2 EKD. After removal of 3 bases from V and 2 bases from J, the junction contained 11 bases not matched to a gene. The CDR3 totals 18 residues. The CDR3 DNA reads TGTGCCTGTGACCCCGTACTGGGGGATACGCGGGGGACCGATAAACTCATCTTT. It is translated as CACDPVLGDTRGTDKLIF.

The sample holds many counts of this clone. This sample includes further DNA sequences coding for the same CDR3. The chain employs TRDV2 and TRDJ1; the match to TRDD3 covers 9 bases. CDR3 size: 15 residues. Germline V CDR1 and CDR2: GEAIGNYY, EKD. With 0 bases clipped from V and 5 bases from J, the junction kept 6 bases outside the gene matches. This chain's CDR3 is CACDTLLGDSDKLIF. The DNA for the CDR3 is TGTGCCTGTGACACCTTACTGGGGGACTCTGATAAACTCATCTTT.

In its sample, this clone was seen many times. This sequence joins TRDV2 and TRDJ1; 7 bases are shared with TRDD3. This CDR3 is built from 17 residues. J lost 0 bases, V lost 3 bases, and 12 bases had no gene match. The germline V gene encodes CDR1 GEAIGNYY and CDR2 EKD. The CDR3 DNA reads TGTGCCTGTGACCCGATACCTGGGGGGAAATACACCGATAAACTCATCTTT. Translating it yields CACDPIPGGKYTDKLIF.

This clone was observed a few times. TCRdb's listed protein matches a much larger clone and diverges from this DNA's translation at residue 5, likely through a read error; the protein shown comes from the DNA. The chain combines TRDV2 with TRDJ1; TRDD3 agrees at 13 bases. This CDR3 spans 19 amino acids. Per the germline V gene, CDR1 is GEAIGNYY and CDR2 is EKD. Trimming took 3 bases from V and 0 from J; bases not matched to a gene: 12. CDR3 region: CACDAVNWGIRPYTDKLIF. CDR3 coding DNA: TGTGCCTGTGACGCCGTAAACTGGGGGATACGCCCTTACACCGATAAACTCATCTTT.

In its sample, this clone was seen a few times. The TCRdb protein comes from a much larger clone and disagrees with this DNA's translation at residue 4, likely due to a read error; the protein given here is derived from the DNA. The rearrangement joins TRDV2 to TRDJ1; a possible D gene is TRDD3 (6 bases). The CDR3 loop spans 17 amino acids. The germline CDR1 and CDR2 sequences are GEAIGNYY and EKD. The CDR3 DNA sequence: TGTGCCTGTGGCACCGCGGCTAGGTGGGGGCCGACCGATAAACTCATCTTT. Translation gives CACGTAARWGPTDKLIF.

This clone was recorded a few times. A much larger clone lies one base from this, so it may be a read error. Other nucleotide sequences from this sample produce the same CDR3. The rearrangement uses TRDV2 and TRDJ1, with TRDD3 matching 11 bases. From germline, CDR1 is GEAIGNYY and CDR2 EKD. CDR3 size: 17 residues. After removal of 3 bases from V and 2 bases from J, the junction contained 10 bases not matched to a gene. DNA for the CDR3: TGTGCCTGTGACTCCGTACTGGGGGATATTGAAACCGATAAACTCATCTTT. Encoded protein: CACDSVLGDIETDKLIF.

Worth noting for this clone: It may be a read error: a sequence one base away is much more abundant. The same CDR3 arises from other DNA sequences in this sample as well. The V and J genes are TRDV2 and TRDJ1, with 12 bases fitting TRDD3. CDR3 length: 15 amino acids. The germline gives CDR1 GEAIGNYY, CDR2 EKD. For the CDR3, the DNA is TGTGCCTGTGACCCACTGGGGGATACAAACGATAAGCTCATCTTT. It translates to CACDPLGDTNDKLIF.

For this clone: It may be a read error: a sequence one base away is much more abundant. The chain links TRDV2 to TRDJ1, with 11 positions matching TRDD3. The germline CDR1 and CDR2 sequences are GEAIGNYY and EKD. The CDR3 spans 21 residues. CDR3 sequence: CARESISSLSGGYRYTDKLIF. The DNA for the CDR3 is TGTGCCCGTGAATCGATATCGAGTCTTTCTGGGGGATACAGGTACACCGATAAACTCATCTTT.

This clone was seen a handful of times. The TCRdb protein, from a much larger clone, departs from this DNA's translation at residue 8, likely by read error; the protein shown derives from the DNA. The rearrangement uses TRDV2 and TRDJ1; a possible D gene is TRDD3 (5 bases). Deletions cut 0 bases from V and 2 bases from J, with 15 bases between. There are 16 residues in the CDR3. Germline V gene sequence: CDR1 GEAIGNYY, CDR2 EKD. CDR3 loop: CACDTVGGRRTDKLIF. The DNA for the CDR3 is TGTGCCTGTGACACCGTCGGGGGTAGGAGGACCGATAAACTCATCTTT.

This clone is classed as medium-sized (0.01 to 0.1%). The sample contains more than one DNA sequence encoding this CDR3. This chain joins TRDV2 and TRDJ3, with 7 bases matching TRDD3. Germline values: CDR1 GEAIGNYY, CDR2 EKD. The CDR3 runs to 19 residues. J was trimmed by 0 bases and V by 0 bases; bases with no gene match: 7. The CDR3 region is CACDTAGGLSSWDTRQMFF. CDR3 nucleotides: TGTGCCTGTGACACCGCTGGGGGCCTTAGCTCCTGGGACACCCGACAGATGTTTTTC.

This clone was observed a few times. This rearrangement joins TRDV2 to TRDJ1; possibly TRDD2 or TRDD3 for D (6 bases each). Germline V gives CDR1 GEAIGNYY, CDR2 EKD. The CDR3 is 19 amino acids. V shed 0 bases and J shed 3 bases, with 25 bases lying between them. This CDR3 is CACDTAGPLPPGEPDKLIF. CDR3 sequence (DNA): TGTGCCTGTGACACCGCGGGGCCGCTTCCTCCTGGGGAACCCGATAAACTCATCTTT.

This clone was picked up a small number of times. Given a much more abundant clone one base away, this may be a read error. The same CDR3 is also encoded by other DNA sequences in this sample. The chain uses TRDV1 and TRDJ2; 11 nucleotides align to TRDD3. CDR1 TSWWSYY and CDR2 QGS come from the germline V gene. This CDR3 comprises 21 residues. CDR3 sequence: CALHVPHRRVGDTRLTAQLFF. The CDR3 DNA sequence: TGCGCTCTCCACGTTCCTCACAGGCGAGTGGGGGATACGCGTCTGACAGCACAACTCTTCTTT.

Note on this clone: This likely reflects a read error, since a far larger clone is one base away. The same CDR3 can be traced to other DNA sequences in this sample. The V and J genes are TRDV2 and TRDJ1; a weak D match, TRDD1 (5 bases). In germline, CDR1 is GEAIGNYY, CDR2 EKD. The CDR3 is 15 residues long. CDR3 protein: CACDTLLNNTDKLIF. The DNA for the CDR3 is TGTGCCTGCGACACCTTACTAAATAACACCGATAAACTCATCTTT.